This T cell receptor beta chain originates from a study of T cell repertoires in cytomegalovirus infection. Study in general: Alongside well-studied HLA-B-restricted CMV epitopes, recently identified HLA-C-restricted CMV epitopes were also used. Notes on the study in general: Dominating the ex vivo response were HLA-C-restricted CMV-specific TCR beta clonotypes.

TCRdb recomputed calls from the reads with MiXCR, one row per CDR3 protein. The table lists roughly 990,000 distinct CDR3 sequences, approximately 31% of them singletons. This CDR3 comprises 14 residues. Trimming removed 6 bases from V and 3 bases from J, with 14 bases in between. Germline V CDR1 and CDR2: LNHNV, YYDKDF (reference sequence). This clonotype appeared a few times. Antigen unknown. The receptor's source is a human donor in good health (CMV status not recorded). Some clones in this sample may be carry-over from other donors' samples. V gene TRBV15 combines with J gene TRBJ1-1, with D maybe TRBD1 (6 bases). Sequences were derived from cultured CD8+ T cells from PBMCs, sampled from culture after CMV antigen stimulation. The DNA for the CDR3 is TGTGCCACCAGGAAACAGGGTAGGGACACTGAAGCTTTCTTT. Encoded protein: CATRKQGRDTEAFF. The full variable domain, rest sourced from reference TRBV15 and TRBJ1-1, is DAMVIQNPRYQVTQFGKPVTLSCSQTLNHNVMYWYQQKSSQAPKLLFHYYDKDFNNEADTPDNFQSRRPNTSFCFLDIRSPGLGDTAMYLCATRKQGRDTEAFFGQGTRLTVV.